The T cell receptor beta chain under discussion was sequenced for a study of CD8 T cells in ankylosing spondylitis. Study-level results: Seemingly distinctive of ankylosing spondylitis blood was a TCR beta motif formed by eight highly homologous variants.

Germline CDR1 MDHEN, CDR2 SYDVKM. The CDR3 contains 14 residues. J was trimmed by 4 bases and V by 5 bases; bases with no gene match: 7. Quantitative 5'-RACE with molecular barcodes was used to make the TCR beta libraries. In TCRdb, the 5' RACE reads were re-called with MiXCR into one record per CDR3 protein. This sample has under 250,000 distinct CDR3 sequences, with 5.5% to 7.5% found just once. Many counts were recorded for this clonotype. Its antigen remains unidentified. The sample was blood, either unsorted or a sorted T cell fraction (not recorded which). This clonotype was sampled from a male donor with ankylosing spondylitis. V gene TRBV28 combines with J gene TRBJ2-5, with 7 bases lining up with TRBD1. The CDR3 sequence: CASSPPGQTETQYF. DNA of the CDR3: TGTGCCAGCAGTCCACCGGGACAGACAGAGACCCAGTACTTC.